Shown below are 30 T cell receptor beta chains from a single sample sequenced in a study of blood T cell repertoires in COVID-19. Assay used: immunoSEQ multiplex PCR; TCRdb lists only in-frame clones, some missing. The table shows more than 300,000 clones, with 88% occurring only once. Material: PBMCs or T cells enriched from blood (not recorded which). All receptors come from a woman between 18 and 29 years old who had recovered from COVID-19.

The chain couples TRBV5-1 to TRBJ1-3; D ambiguous. Between the trimmed V and J ends, which lost 3 bases and 4 bases, there was a span of 20 bases. CDR1 SGHRS and CDR2 YFSETQ come from the germline V gene. This CDR3 is 17 amino acids long. CDR3 DNA sequence: TGCGCCAGCAGCTATTGGGCACAGTCGGAGGGAGGAAACACCATATATTTT. The encoded protein is CASSYWAQSEGGNTIYF. Full variable domain (remainder filled in from reference TRBV5-1 and TRBJ1-3): KAGVTQTPRYLIKTRGQQVTLSCSPISGHRSVSWYQQTPGQGLQFLFEYFSETQRNKGNFPGRFSGRQFSNSRSEMNVSTLELGDSALYLCASSYWAQSEGGNTIYFGEGSWLTVV.

The V gene is TRBV6-2 or TRBV6-3, the J gene TRBJ1-2; 12 nucleotides align to TRBD1. CDR1 is MNHEY, CDR2 SVGEGT, per germline. CDR3 length: 15 amino acids. The J segment lost 6 bases and the V segment lost 4 bases, leaving 6 bases of the junction unmatched. The CDR3 protein is CASSSLGQGANGYTF. Here the CDR3 DNA reads TGTGCCAGCAGTTCCCTGGGACAGGGGGCCAATGGCTACACCTTC.

This clone was counted once. The chain employs TRBV3-1 (or the pseudogene TRBV3-2) and TRBJ2-2, with D uncertain. Germline values: CDR1 LGHDT, CDR2 YNNKEL (reference sequence). Trimming removed 1 base from V and 2 bases from J, with 8 bases in between. The length of the CDR3 is 15 residues. The CDR3 loop reads CASSQAQTNTGELFF. The CDR3 DNA reads TGTGCCAGCAGCCAAGCACAAACAAACACCGGGGAGCTGTTTTTT.

This chain connects TRBV24-1 to TRBJ1-1; 8 nucleotides align to TRBD1. Germline V gene data show CDR1 as KGHDR and CDR2 as SFDVKD. The length of the CDR3 is 14 residues. Trimming cost V 5 bases and J 1 base; bases outside gene matches: 2. Here the CDR3 reads CATSGGTGNTEAFF. In DNA, the CDR3 is TGTGCCACCAGTGGCGGGACAGGGAACACTGAAGCTTTCTTT.

The chain carries TRBV4-3 and TRBJ2-1, with a tentative D call TRBD2 (5 bases). This CDR3 comprises 15 residues. Germline V gene sequence: CDR1 LGHNA, CDR2 YSLEER. V was shortened by 0 bases and J by 2 bases, with 8 bases between the two germline ends. The CDR3: CASSQDPGTYNEQFF. The CDR3 region has the DNA TGCGCCAGCAGCCAAGATCCGGGGACCTACAATGAGCAGTTCTTC.

This clone was detected only a few times. This rearrangement joins TRBV7-8 to TRBJ2-5, with 9 nucleotides matching TRBD1. Germline V CDR1 and CDR2: SGHVS, FQNEAQ. This CDR3 contains 15 residues. V was pared by 5 bases and J by 4 bases, with 8 bases of the junction left unmatched. The CDR3 here is CASSPGTGFGETQYF. CDR3 DNA: TGTGCCAGCAGCCCCGGGACAGGGTTCGGAGAGACCCAGTACTTC.

The gene calls are TRBV7-2 and TRBJ2-7, with 9 bases fitting TRBD1. The V gene's germline CDR1 is SGHTA and CDR2 FQGNSA. The CDR3 loop spans 15 amino acids. Germline trimming cut 3 bases from V and 4 bases from J; bases unmatched to any gene: 7. The CDR3 region is CASSFYRGQGYEQYF. The CDR3 nucleotides read TGTGCCAGCAGCTTTTACAGGGGGCAAGGGTACGAGCAGTACTTC. Filled out from reference TRBV7-2 and TRBJ2-7, the complete variable domain reads GAGVSQSPSNKVTEKGKDVELRCDPISGHTALYWYRQSLGQGLEFLIYFQGNSAPDKSGLPSDRFSAERTGGSVSTLTIQRTQQEDSAVYLCASSFYRGQGYEQYFGPGTRLTVT.

The rearrangement uses TRBV19 and TRBJ2-7, with D possibly being TRBD2 (5 bases). CDR1 and CDR2 (germline): LNHDA, SQIVND (reference sequence). This CDR3 is 14 amino acids long. Trimming removed 5 bases at V and 1 base at J, with 12 bases between. The CDR3 loop is CASSPRTGSYEQYF. Here the CDR3 DNA reads TGTGCCAGTAGTCCCCGGACTGGATCCTACGAGCAGTACTTC.

A remark on this clone: The sample holds other DNA sequences that translate to the same CDR3. The chain couples TRBV2 to TRBJ1-2, with no clear D. Germline-derived CDR1 and CDR2 are SNHLY and FYNNEI. This CDR3 has 12 residues. Trimming cost V 3 bases and J 4 bases, with 6 bases left between them. CDR3 in DNA: TGTGCCAGCAGTGAGCAGGCCTATGGCTACACCTTC. Protein: CASSEQAYGYTF.

This chain joins TRBV27 and TRBJ2-5; TRBD2 matches 12 bases. V lost 4 bases to trimming and J lost 2 bases; unmatched junction nucleotides: 5. CDR3 size: 16 residues. Germline assignment: CDR1 MNHEY and CDR2 SMNVEV (reference sequence). The CDR3 reads CASSSLAGGLQETQYF. The CDR3 bases are TGTGCCAGCAGTTCCCTAGCGGGGGGGTTACAAGAGACCCAGTACTTC.

V usage is TRBV9 and J usage is TRBJ1-5, with D possibly matching TRBD1 (5 bases). The V end lost 7 bases, the J end lost 2 bases, and 10 bases lay between the germline ends. Germline values: CDR1 SGDLS, CDR2 YYNGEE. The CDR3 extends over 13 amino acids. The chain's CDR3 is CASGRDGNQPQHF. Here the CDR3 DNA reads TGTGCCAGCGGCAGGGATGGCAATCAGCCCCAGCATTTT.

The J gene is TRBJ2-1, the V gene TRBV27, with 8 bases fitting TRBD1. Germline CDR1 and CDR2: MNHEY and SMNVEV (reference sequence). The V and J ends lost 0 bases and 6 bases, in that order; junction bases with no gene match: 4. The CDR3 extends over 15 amino acids. The CDR3 sequence is CASSLSMGQANEQFF. The CDR3 DNA reads TGTGCCAGCAGTTTATCTATGGGACAGGCCAATGAGCAGTTCTTC.

This clone was counted only a few times. This chain uses TRBV12-5 with TRBJ2-7; maybe TRBD2 (6 bases). CDR1 and CDR2 from the germline V gene are LGHNT and FRNRAP. V lost 1 base to trimming and J lost 0 bases, with 16 bases between them. The CDR3 is 17 amino acids. The CDR3, as DNA: TGTGCTAGTGGTTTGGAGGGTATAGGAGGGAGCTCCTACGAGCAGTACTTC. It specifies CASGLEGIGGSSYEQYF.

The chain carries TRBV28 and TRBJ1-1; 7 bases are shared with TRBD1. The length of the CDR3 is 13 residues. After removal of 5 bases from V and 5 bases from J, the junction contained 5 bases not matched to a gene. From germline, CDR1 is MDHEN and CDR2 SYDVKM. CDR3 amino acids: CASSPQGWTEAFF. The CDR3 nucleotides are TGTGCCAGCAGTCCACAGGGGTGGACTGAAGCTTTCTTT.

The genes are TRBV5-6 and TRBJ1-2; 10 bases are shared with TRBD1. Germline-derived CDR1 and CDR2 are SGHDT and YYEEEE. This CDR3 contains 16 residues. J lost 7 bases, V lost 4 bases, and 13 bases had no gene match. The CDR3 DNA follows: TGTGCCAGCAGCATCCCCCCGGGACAGGGGATATTTGGCTACACCTTC. Protein product: CASSIPPGQGIFGYTF.

In its sample, this clone was seen once. The chain links TRBV12-3 or TRBV12-4 to TRBJ2-7; TRBD1 might be the D (6 bases). There are 12 residues in the CDR3. Deletions cut 5 bases from V and 6 bases from J, with 11 bases between. CDR3: CASSPYRVEQYF. CDR3 DNA: TGTGCCAGCAGTCCCTACAGGGTCGAGCAGTACTTC.

The chain has TRBV27 and TRBJ1-4; 7 bases are a match to TRBD1. Germline values: CDR1 MNHEY, CDR2 SMNVEV (reference sequence). The length of the CDR3 is 16 residues. The J segment lost 2 bases and the V segment lost 4 bases, leaving 7 bases of the junction unmatched. This CDR3 reads CASSYSGTDTNEKLFF. CDR3 sequence (DNA): TGTGCCAGCAGTTACTCCGGGACAGATACTAATGAAAAACTGTTTTTT.

V is TRBV25-1 and J is TRBJ1-4; 7 bases match TRBD1. The CDR3 covers 14 residues. CDR1 is MGHDK, CDR2 SYGVNS, per germline. V was clipped by 4 bases and J by 3 bases; unmatched bases: 2. The CDR3 sequence: CASSGQGSNEKLFF. The CDR3 nucleotides are TGTGCCAGCAGTGGACAGGGATCTAATGAAAAACTGTTTTTT.

The rearrangement uses TRBV11-3 and TRBJ2-2, with a possible D match to TRBD1 (6 bases). Germline CDR1 and CDR2: SGHNT and YENEEA. V dropped 5 bases and J dropped 4 bases, with 17 bases sitting between them. The CDR3 length is 16 residues. In DNA form, the CDR3 reads TGTGCCAGCAGCGGAACAGGGAAGTGGCGCACCGGGGAGCTGTTTTTT. Its translation is CASSGTGKWRTGELFF.

In nucleotides, the CDR3 is TGTGCCAGCATCCACCATGGAAGGGGCACTGAAGCTTTCTTT. It codes for CASIHHGRGTEAFF. The chain is built from TRBV6-5 and TRBJ1-1; D may be TRBD1 (5 bases). CDR1 and CDR2 from the germline V gene are MNHEY and SVGAGI. V dropped 7 bases and J dropped 4 bases, with 16 bases sitting between them. CDR3 length: 14 amino acids.

This clone has just one count. The chain links TRBV6-1 to TRBJ2-2; TRBD1 might be the D (5 bases). Trimming took off 2 bases at V and 7 bases at J, with 8 bases between the two ends. The CDR3 runs 13 residues. The germline gives CDR1 MNHNS, CDR2 SASEGT. CDR3 sequence: CASSEQGSGELFF. For the CDR3, the DNA is TGTGCCAGCAGTGAACAGGGTAGCGGGGAGCTGTTTTTT.

The J gene is TRBJ2-4, the V gene TRBV3-1 (or the pseudogene TRBV3-2); 8 nucleotides match TRBD1. V was clipped by 4 bases and J by 4 bases; unmatched bases: 6. CDR1 is LGHDT and CDR2 is YNNKEL in the germline V gene (reference sequence). This CDR3 contains 15 residues. CDR3 region: CASSRQDRGKNIQYF. Here the CDR3 DNA reads TGTGCCAGCAGCCGACAAGACAGGGGTAAAAACATTCAGTACTTC.

The gene calls are TRBV11-1 and TRBJ2-5; a possible D gene is TRBD1 (6 bases). V was pared by 1 base and J by 4 bases, with 7 bases between. Germline CDR1 and CDR2: SGHAT and FQDESV (reference sequence). This CDR3 region has 13 residues. In DNA, the CDR3 is TGTGCCAGCAGCTTAGGGACAGTAGAGACCCAGTACTTC. Translation: CASSLGTVETQYF.

This clone was observed a single time. This rearrangement joins TRBV7-3 to TRBJ2-1; 8 nucleotides line up with TRBD2. Germline-derived CDR1 and CDR2 are SGHTA and FQGTGA. Trimming took 5 bases from V and 12 from J; bases not matched to a gene: 9. This CDR3 is built from 13 residues. The CDR3 bases are TGTGCCAGCAGCCGCAACGGGGGGGCCATGCAGTTCTTC. This sequence encodes CASSRNGGAMQFF.

The V call is TRBV27, the J call TRBJ1-5; D possibly corresponds to TRBD1 (5 bases). Germline V gene sequence: CDR1 MNHEY, CDR2 SMNVEV (reference sequence). The CDR3 length is 15 residues. Trimming cost V 8 bases and J 5 bases, with 19 bases left between them. For the CDR3, the DNA is TGTGCCAGCCGCTTGGTAGGGGAGGGCCATCAGCCCCAGCATTTT. Its protein is CASRLVGEGHQPQHF.

V and J are TRBV5-1 and TRBJ2-1; TRBD1 matches 8 bases. CDR3 length equals 14 residues. Germline lookup yields CDR1 SGHRS and CDR2 YFSETQ. Trimming removed 3 bases from V and 8 bases from J; junction bases left unmatched: 7. DNA for the CDR3: TGCGCCAGCAGCTCGGGACAGGTCACCGATGAGCAGTTCTTC. It specifies CASSSGQVTDEQFF.

The genes are TRBV5-5 and TRBJ2-3; a weak D match, TRBD1 (5 bases). The CDR3 totals 14 residues. In germline, CDR1 is SGHKS, CDR2 YYEKEE (reference sequence). V was shortened by 1 base and J by 3 bases, with 9 bases between the two germline ends. The CDR3, as DNA: TGTGCCAGCAGCTTGATCAGGGTTACAGATACGCAGTATTTT. Encoded protein: CASSLIRVTDTQYF.

The chain recombines TRBV4-1 with TRBJ1-3; 8 bases fit TRBD1. V shed 0 bases and J 4 bases; nucleotides not matched to a gene: 5. The CDR3 totals 16 residues. CDR1 and CDR2 from the germline V gene are MGHRA and YSYEKL. The CDR3 spells CASSQDQGALGNTIYF. The CDR3 nucleotides are TGCGCCAGCAGCCAAGATCAGGGGGCGTTGGGAAACACCATATATTTT.

The V call is TRBV24-1, the J call TRBJ2-7; tentative D call: TRBD1 (5 bases). Trimming removed 6 bases at V and 4 bases at J, with 9 bases between. Per the germline V gene, CDR1 is KGHDR and CDR2 is SFDVKD. The CDR3 covers 12 residues. CDR3 amino acids: CATSFRGYEQYF. CDR3 DNA: TGTGCCACCAGTTTTAGGGGTTACGAGCAGTACTTC.

The chain couples TRBV27 to TRBJ1-6; possibly TRBD1 for D (5 bases). Germline V gives CDR1 MNHEY, CDR2 SMNVEV (reference sequence). The V end lost 5 bases, the J end lost 3 bases, and 11 bases lay between the germline ends. CDR3 length: 15 amino acids. CDR3 loop: CASSNRIFYNSPLHF. The CDR3 nucleotides are TGTGCCAGCAGTAACAGGATCTTCTATAATTCACCCCTCCACTTT.